These 21 T cell receptor beta chains came from one sample sequenced in a study of identical twins. TCRdb re-called the 5' RACE reads with MiXCR, one entry per CDR3 protein. In the table there are approximately 700,000 distinct CDR3 sequences, 5.5% to 6.5% of which are singletons. The material sequenced was naive T cells sorted from blood. All receptors derive from a man between 18 and 35 years old in good health.

This clonotype was observed many times. The V call is TRBV6-6, the J call TRBJ2-1; D gene uncertain. The V gene lost 6 bases and the J gene lost 9 bases, with 6 bases spanning the gap. The germline V gene encodes CDR1 MNHNY and CDR2 SVGAGI (reference sequence). The CDR3 covers 10 residues. This chain's CDR3 is CASREIEQFF. Here the CDR3 DNA reads TGTGCCAGCAGGGAGATTGAGCAGTTCTTC.

This clonotype was picked up many times. This rearrangement joins TRBV20-1 to TRBJ2-3, with 7 bases identical to TRBD2. This CDR3 comprises 14 residues. The V and J ends lost 7 bases and 3 bases, in that order; junction bases with no gene match: 10. The germline gives CDR1 DFQATT, CDR2 SNEGSKA (reference sequence). The CDR3 protein is CSGLGGRVTDTQYF. The CDR3 DNA is TGCAGTGGCCTAGGCGGGAGAGTGACAGATACGCAGTATTTT.

The CDR3 region is CASSPRAGTDNEQFF. The CDR3 bases are TGTGCCAGTAGTCCCCGGGCAGGAACGGACAATGAGCAGTTCTTC. The V gene is TRBV19, the J gene TRBJ2-1, with D unclear. The CDR3 loop spans 15 amino acids. Trimming took 5 bases from V and 5 from J, leaving 16 bases between them. CDR1 is LNHDA, CDR2 SQIVND, per germline (reference sequence).

This sequence joins TRBV30 and TRBJ2-1; TRBD2 matches 14 bases. Looked up from germline, CDR1 is GTSNPN and CDR2 is SVGIG (reference sequence). CDR3 size: 15 residues. Losses at the gene ends were 8 bases for V and 1 base for J; bases not matched to a gene: 4. The CDR3, as DNA: TGTGCCGGGACTAGCGGGAGTAGGTCCTACAATGAGCAGTTCTTC. Translating it yields CAGTSGSRSYNEQFF.

J is TRBJ2-1 and V is TRBV29-1; 8 bases fit TRBD2. Per germline, CDR1 SQVTM and CDR2 ANQGSEA. This CDR3 is built from 13 residues. V shed 2 bases, J shed 8 bases, and the junction held 5 bases outside the gene matches. The CDR3 loop is CSVENSGSYEQFF. DNA of the CDR3: TGCAGCGTTGAAAACAGCGGGAGCTATGAGCAGTTCTTC.

This clonotype was counted between two and nine times. CDR3 in DNA: TGTGCCAGCAGTTATAGCGGGCGGAGATCTAACTATGGCTACACCTTC. Its translation is CASSYSGRRSNYGYTF. This rearrangement joins TRBV6-5 to TRBJ1-2; D is uncertain. Trimming left V 3 bases short and J 0 bases short, with 14 bases between. There are 16 residues in the CDR3. CDR1 is MNHEY and CDR2 is SVGAGI in the germline V gene.

This clonotype was recorded many times. V and J are TRBV7-6 and TRBJ2-2; D remains ambiguous. The CDR3 has 14 amino acids. Germline V gene data show CDR1 as SGHVS and CDR2 as FNYEAQ. The V end lost 2 bases, the J end lost 1 base, and 5 bases lay between the germline ends. CDR3 DNA: TGTGCCAGCAGCTTACCAGGGAACACCGGGGAGCTGTTTTTT. Translating gives CASSLPGNTGELFF.

Ten or more counts support this clonotype. CDR3 loop: CSVVVRNTEAFF. CDR3 DNA sequence: TGCAGCGTTGTGGTCAGAAACACTGAAGCTTTCTTT. The chain uses TRBV29-1 and TRBJ1-1; D not resolved. V dropped 4 bases and J dropped 2 bases, with 8 bases sitting between them. This CDR3 spans 12 amino acids. Germline loops: CDR1 SQVTM, CDR2 ANQGSEA.

This clonotype was recorded many times. This chain connects TRBV7-9 to TRBJ1-2; weak D call: TRBD1 (5 bases). The CDR3 is made up of 15 amino acids. Trimming cost V 0 bases and J 6 bases, with 14 bases left between them. Germline V lookup: CDR1 SEHNR, CDR2 FQNEAQ (reference sequence). The CDR3 DNA reads as TGTGCCAGCAGCTTAGCGCGCCAGGGAAGAAATGGCTACACCTTC. Its protein is CASSLARQGRNGYTF.

The sample holds many counts of this clonotype. This rearrangement joins TRBV12-3 or TRBV12-4 to TRBJ2-7, with D possibly called TRBD1 or TRBD2 (5 bases each). This CDR3 is 13 amino acids long. Trimming pared 2 bases from V and 2 bases from J, leaving 7 bases between. This CDR3 is CASSLSGPYEQYV. The CDR3 bases are TGTGCCAGCAGTTTATCGGGGCCCTACGAGCAGTACGTC.

This clonotype was detected many times. This rearrangement joins TRBV10-3 to TRBJ1-1; D call uncertain. CDR1 and CDR2 (germline): ENHRY, SYGVKD. The length of the CDR3 is 13 residues. V lost 3 bases, J lost 1 base, and 6 bases lay in between. CDR3 loop: CAISENWNTEAFF. The DNA for the CDR3 is TGTGCCATCAGTGAAAATTGGAACACTGAAGCTTTCTTT.

This clonotype was seen ten or more times. V usage is TRBV29-1 and J usage is TRBJ2-5; D assignment may be TRBD1 or TRBD2 (5 bases each). Germline lookup yields CDR1 SQVTM and CDR2 ANQGSEA. This CDR3 is 12 amino acids long. Between the trimmed V and J ends, which lost 3 bases and 7 bases, there was a span of 12 bases. The CDR3 DNA is TGCAGCGTTGACCCCGAGGGGAGGACCCAGTACTTC. It translates to CSVDPEGRTQYF.

There are many counts of this clonotype. This chain links TRBV6-6 with TRBJ2-7, with 8 bases lining up with TRBD1. The ends lost 6 bases at V and 5 bases at J; junction bases unmatched: 3. The CDR3 runs to 12 residues. The germline CDR1 and CDR2 sequences are MNHNY and SVGAGI (reference sequence). The CDR3 protein is CASRGQGDEQYF. CDR3 in DNA: TGTGCCAGCAGAGGACAGGGAGACGAGCAGTACTTC.

This sequence joins TRBV6-5 and TRBJ2-2; D gene ambiguous. CDR3 length equals 16 residues. Germline lookup yields CDR1 MNHEY and CDR2 SVGAGI. Between the trimmed V and J ends, which lost 4 bases and 1 base, there was a span of 13 bases. The CDR3 sequence is CASSLWLIENTGELFF. DNA of the CDR3: TGTGCCAGCAGTTTGTGGCTAATTGAGAACACCGGGGAGCTGTTTTTT.

This clonotype was seen only a few times. The chain carries TRBV7-9 and TRBJ2-7; weak D call: TRBD1 (5 bases). The germline gives CDR1 SEHNR, CDR2 FQNEAQ (reference sequence). This CDR3 is built from 10 residues. DNA of the CDR3: TGTGCGTCAGGGCGGAACGAGCAGTACTTC. Translated: CASGRNEQYF.

This clonotype was picked up many times. This sequence joins TRBV12-3 or TRBV12-4 and TRBJ2-3, with 11 bases aligning to TRBD2. CDR3 length: 15 residues. V dropped 4 bases and J dropped 3; count of bases not matched to a gene: 3. The CDR3 reads CASSWLAGGTDTQYF. The CDR3 DNA reads as TGTGCCAGCAGTTGGCTAGCGGGAGGAACAGATACGCAGTATTTT.

This clonotype was detected ten times or more. The CDR3 here is CASSSRGRTEAFF. CDR3 nucleotide sequence: TGTGCCAGCAGCTCCCGTGGGAGGACTGAAGCTTTCTTT. The J gene is TRBJ1-1, the V gene TRBV5-6; unclear D gene. The germline gives CDR1 SGHDT, CDR2 YYEEEE. Between the trimmed V and J ends, which lost 3 bases and 5 bases, there was a span of 11 bases. The CDR3 spans 13 residues. The full variable domain, with the rest looked up from reference TRBV5-6 and TRBJ1-1, is DAGVTQSPTHLIKTRGQQVTLRCSPKSGHDTVSWYQQALGQGPQFIFQYYEEEERQRGNFPDRFSGHQFPNYSSELNVNALLLGDSALYLCASSSRGRTEAFFGQGTRLTVV.

This chain uses TRBV12-3 or TRBV12-4 with TRBJ1-1, with TRBD1 identical over 8 bases. The CDR3 has 15 residues. Unmatched junction bases numbered 7, after V lost 6 bases and J lost 1 base. CDR3 sequence (DNA): TGTGCCAGCAGAGCGGACAGGGCTGCGAACACTGAAGCTTTCTTT. Amino acids: CASRADRAANTEAFF.

Comments on this clonotype: It may be a read error: a sequence one base away is much more abundant. In this CDR3 the conserved last residue, phenylalanine or tryptophan, is missing, so a read error is likely. The chain links TRBV29-1 to TRBJ1-4; unclear D gene. Per germline, CDR1 SQVTM and CDR2 ANQGSEA. V lost 4 bases, J lost 4 bases, and 22 bases lay in between. The CDR3 totals 17 residues. CDR3 sequence: CSVALDSWGGDNEKLFC. CDR3 in DNA: TGCAGCGTTGCTCTGGATAGTTGGGGTGGGGATAATGAAAAACTGTTTTGT.

This clonotype was detected a few times. The chain is built from TRBV12-3 or TRBV12-4 and TRBJ1-1; 7 bases are shared with TRBD1. V was pared by 7 bases and J by 6 bases, with 20 bases of the junction left unmatched. This CDR3 is 17 amino acids long. The DNA for the CDR3 is TGTGCCAGCACCCAGGGGGTACAGGCCCTAAAGGGGGCTGAAGCTTTCTTT. This sequence encodes CASTQGVQALKGAEAFF.

V gene TRBV7-9 combines with J gene TRBJ2-6; 7 positions match TRBD1. This CDR3 spans 17 amino acids. Trimming at V came to 5 bases and at J to 4 bases, leaving 11 bases not matched to a gene. Germline CDR1 is SEHNR and CDR2 is FQNEAQ (reference sequence). CDR3 DNA: TGTGCCAGCAGCCCAACCCCGGGACAGACAGGGGCCAACGTCCTGACTTTC. This encodes CASSPTPGQTGANVLTF. The variable domain in full, with the rest retrieved from reference TRBV7-9 and TRBJ2-6, is DTGVSQNPRHKITKRGQNVTFRCDPISEHNRLYWYRQTLGQGPEFLTYFQNEAQLEKSRLLSDRFSAERPKGSFSTLEIQRTEQGDSAMYLCASSPTPGQTGANVLTFGAGSRLTVL.